This TCR beta chain appears in the sequencing data of a study of blood T cell repertoires in COVID-19. Study information: Acute and convalescent COVID-19 specimens originated in the United States, Italy and Spain.

Methods used by the authors: Amplification of reference gene primers was used by the study to estimate nucleated cell counts. The table came from immunoSEQ multiplex PCR; TCRdb's copy has only in-frame clones and leaves some out. Clone size and the V and J calls come from that table; the DNA yielded D and trimming. The table records 55,000 to 80,000 clones, approximately 89% of them present only once. The receptor's source is a man older than 75 with acute or convalescent COVID-19. Source material: peripheral blood.

The CDR3 coding sequence is TGCGCCAGCAGCACGGGACAGAACACAGATACGCAGTATTTT. This codes for CASSTGQNTDTQYF. The rearrangement uses TRBV5-1 and TRBJ2-3; 7 bases line up with TRBD1. J was trimmed by 2 bases and V by 4 bases; bases with no gene match: 4. The V gene's germline CDR1 is SGHRS and CDR2 YFSETQ. The CDR3 runs 14 residues.